Listed below are T cell receptor beta chains from one sample, sequenced in a study of vaccination effects on CD4 cells after COVID-19. These receptors have no known antigen. The data were produced by immunoSEQ multiplex PCR, yet TCRdb's version contains in-frame clones alone and is incomplete. The sample has about 22,000 clones; 55% to 85% are singletons. Specimen: CD4+ T cells from PBMCs cultured with HCoV-NL63 spike peptides, collected after COVID-19 vaccination. These receptor sequences come from a human donor who received a COVID-19 vaccine. CDR3s include the opening cysteine and the closing phenylalanine or tryptophan.

TRBV2 | CASSTGQGFYGYTF
TRBV3-1/TRBV3-2 | CASSQDRPTYTDTQYF
TRBV12-3/TRBV12-4 | CASSEQGENIQYF
TRBV5-1 | CASSPAVGNNEKLFF
TRBV6-1 | CASSEAGGGPETQYF
TRBV25-1 | CASRQGALTGELFF
TRBV6-5 | CASSGRGSPLHF
TRBV10-3 | CAISGGGSLAGASYNEQFF
TRBV3-1/TRBV3-2 | CASSQTASGRARDTQYF
TRBV11-2 | CASSLLSGTGRGEQYF
TRBV5-4 | CASSLPGGGESSYEQYF
TRBV5-1 | CASSLLPGTEYEQYF
TRBV10-3 | CAIRTGGGGELFF
TRBV6-1 | CASSEGDRPYGYTF
TRBV10-2 | CASTKGPMNTEAFF
TRBV5-1 | CASSLGGTSSYEQYF
TRBV29-1 | CSEAQGGPEAFF
TRBV27 | CASSRGGPNQPQHF
TRBV30 | CAWRDYLTYNEQFF
TRBV6-5 | CASSYSPGPGSDTQYF
TRBV4-1 | CASSQDFWGLYNEQFF
TRBV19 | CASSPTLAGEGNEQFF
TRBV7-2 | CASSPRVRNTIYF
TRBV5-1 | CASSLATGLNTEAFF
TRBV18 | CASSPAEETQYF
TRBV10-1 | CASSDQTSGYEQYF
TRBV9 | CASSSREGRGGTQYF
TRBV18 | CASSPDRNQPQHF
TRBV18 | CASSLGTGSTVHGNSPLHF
TRBV7-2 | CASSWGKYGLAGGRREQYF
TRBV4-2 | CASSQPGGTDPELFF
TRBV4-2 | CASSQGGTYDSYEQYF
TRBV5-8 | CASSTGTVVSTDTQYF
TRBV7-8 | CASSFPSGEVLSYEQYF
TRBV2 | CASSRDSNQPQHF
TRBV7-2 | CASSLVPPKGDGYTF
TRBV18 | CASSPPISGQRNYGYTF
TRBV30 | CAWSSLGSTPLHF
TRBV9 | CASSPQSSYNSPLHF
TRBV9 | CASSAQPSDRRSAKNIQYF
TRBV27 | CASSLSRGDLGEQYF
TRBV15 | CATSSPTSVKTQYF